A selection of T cell receptor beta chains follows, all from one sample in a study of OX40 agonist ivuxolimab in advanced cancers. Sequencing was performed with immunoSEQ multiplex PCR; in TCRdb, only in-frame clones are kept and a portion is missing. Here the sample spans 65,000 to 85,000 clones, approximately 89% being singletons. The sample consisted of CD4+ or CD8+ T cells sorted from blood, taken in a trial of the OX40 agonist ivuxolimab. The receptors were sampled from an adult with an advanced solid tumor such as melanoma, head and neck, liver or kidney cancer. Both conserved end residues are trimmed from each CDR3. The D gene is left open where the match is weak.

j_call	v_call	d_call	cdr3_aa
TRBJ2-1	TRBV29-1	-	SAEREYGQF
TRBJ1-4	TRBV29-1	-	SVSFESTAYATNEKLF
TRBJ1-4	TRBV19	-	ASSLRTGSSTNEKLF
TRBJ2-7	TRBV5-1	-	ASSRTGSSYEQY
TRBJ2-7	TRBV28	TRBD2	ASIATGTSSYEQY
TRBJ2-7	TRBV9	TRBD2	ASSSGLAGSYEQY
TRBJ2-4	TRBV28	-	ASGAAKNIQY
TRBJ1-1	TRBV5-6	TRBD1	ASSWGQGRNTEAF
TRBJ2-2	TRBV27	-	ASSPQNTGELF
TRBJ2-2	TRBV30	-	AWRVGYTGELF
TRBJ2-5	TRBV5-6	-	ASSLADEETQY
TRBJ2-5	TRBV7-9	-	ASSFQGRETQY
TRBJ2-2	TRBV5-8	-	ASSGRDTGELF
TRBJ2-5	TRBV30	-	AWSVSAETQY
TRBJ2-1	TRBV20-1	-	SASIGEQF
TRBJ1-2	TRBV7-9	-	ASSLGEWDGYT
TRBJ1-5	TRBV7-3	-	ASSKQPNSNQPQH
TRBJ1-1	TRBV6-6	TRBD1	ASKKGQSFEAF
TRBJ2-1	TRBV28	TRBD2	ASSSASGRMVEQF
TRBJ2-7	TRBV19	-	ASSIGRGFEQY
TRBJ1-5	TRBV29-1	-	SVETGNQPQH
TRBJ2-5	TRBV6-1	-	ASSELGPMETQY
TRBJ1-4	TRBV30	-	AWSGGAEKLF
TRBJ1-6	TRBV7-9	-	ASSLAQPGHNNSPLH
TRBJ2-2	TRBV5-1	-	ASSFTSNTGELF
TRBJ2-7	TRBV2	-	ASSRDLTYEQY
TRBJ2-5	TRBV4-1	-	ASSQATFEETQY
TRBJ2-1	TRBV6-5	-	ASRDSPNEQF
TRBJ2-3	TRBV25-1	-	ASSALKYTDTQY
TRBJ2-1	TRBV5-6	TRBD2	ASSWGGADFEQF
TRBJ2-1	TRBV29-1	-	SVEEQKGEASYNEQF
TRBJ1-2	TRBV11-2	-	ASSPLSRQVRGYGYT
TRBJ2-3	TRBV2	-	ASSPGQRGPDTQY
TRBJ2-7	TRBV5-1	-	ASSLDVGSDEQY